The clone carrying this T cell receptor beta chain was counted only a few times. No antigen is known for it. V was clipped by 3 bases and J by 7 bases, with 12 bases between them. Looked up from germline, CDR1 is LNHDA and CDR2 is SQIVND (reference sequence). There are 14 residues in the CDR3. A single record per CDR3 protein comes from TCRdb applying MiXCR to the reads. The sample shows 800,000 to 950,000 distinct CDR3 sequences, around a third of them seen only once. This sample is part of a study of T cell repertoires in cytomegalovirus infection. The input for sequencing was cultured CD8+ T cells from PBMCs, taken from culture after CMV antigen stimulation. The clonotype was recovered from a human donor in good health (CMV status not recorded). Some clones in this sample may be carry-over from other donors' samples. J is TRBJ2-2 and V is TRBV19; tentatively, D is TRBD1 (5 bases). CDR3 sequence reads: CASSMDISSGELFF. In DNA form, the CDR3 reads TGTGCCAGTAGTATGGACATTTCCAGCGGGGAGCTGTTTTTT.